The 11 T cell receptor beta chains reported below all come from one sample, sequenced in a study of T cells in Graves' hyperthyroidism and ophthalmopathy. Template material for amplifying TCR beta CDR3 regions consisted of RNA transcripts. The HTBI primer set was used in a first-round RT-PCR of the TCR CDR3. MiXCR, applied by TCRdb to the multiplex PCR reads, yields one record per CDR3 protein. The sample carries around 420,000 distinct CDR3 sequences, roughly 14% recorded once. The sample consisted of blood. The receptors derive from a young woman with Graves' hyperthyroidism.

The chain joins TRBV19 to TRBJ1-3, with TRBD1 as a possible D gene (5 bases). The V and J ends lost 2 bases and 0 bases respectively, with 17 bases between them. CDR1 LNHDA and CDR2 SQIVND come from the germline V gene (reference sequence). This CDR3 spans 18 amino acids. CDR3 loop: CASSIREPGLISGNTIYF. Here the CDR3 DNA reads TGTGCCAGTAGTATAAGGGAACCGGGACTCATCTCTGGAAACACCATATATTTT. Filled out from reference TRBV19 and TRBJ1-3, the complete variable domain reads DGGITQSPKYLFRKEGQNVTLSCEQNLNHDAMYWYRQDPGQGLRLIYYSQIVNDFQKGDIAEGYSVSREKKESFPLTVTSAQKNPTAFYLCASSIREPGLISGNTIYFGEGSWLTVV.

This clonotype was counted at least ten times. The rearrangement uses TRBV27 and TRBJ2-7, with 13 bases lining up with TRBD2. This CDR3 has 17 residues. Germline CDR1 and CDR2: MNHEY and SMNVEV (reference sequence). J lost 2 bases, V lost 5 bases, and 9 bases had no gene match. CDR3 coding DNA: TGTGCCAGCAGTAAGGGACTAGCGGGAATCAGGGCCTACGAGCAGTACTTC. Amino acids: CASSKGLAGIRAYEQYF.

This clonotype was recorded many times. V gene TRBV7-6 combines with J gene TRBJ1-6; D is unresolved. V was pared by 1 base and J by 7 bases, with 8 bases between. The CDR3 has 14 amino acids. Germline V CDR1 and CDR2: SGHVS, FNYEAQ. The CDR3 here is CASSLDLGNSPLHF. Written as DNA, the CDR3 is TGTGCCAGCAGCTTAGATCTGGGAAATTCACCCCTCCACTTT. The variable domain in full, completed from reference TRBV7-6 and TRBJ1-6, reads GAGVSQSPRYKVTKRGQDVALRCDPISGHVSLYWYRQALGQGPEFLTYFNYEAQQDKSGLPNDRFSAERPEGSISTLTIQRTEQRDSAMYRCASSLDLGNSPLHFGNGTRLTVT.

The J gene is TRBJ1-1, the V gene TRBV20-1, with a tentative D call TRBD1 (5 bases). The CDR3 has 16 residues. Germline V lookup: CDR1 DFQATT, CDR2 SNEGSKA (reference sequence). V lost 5 bases and J 4 bases, leaving 23 bases between the germline ends. The CDR3 DNA sequence: TGCAGTGCTGAGCCGTACGGGGGTAGGGTGGGCACTGAAGCTTTCTTT. This sequence encodes CSAEPYGGRVGTEAFF.

The genes are TRBV20-1 and TRBJ2-7, with 7 positions matching TRBD2. The CDR3 runs 14 residues. Germline V gene sequence: CDR1 DFQATT, CDR2 SNEGSKA (reference sequence). V lost 8 bases, J lost 4 bases, and 14 bases stayed unmatched. The CDR3, as DNA: TGCAGTTCTTTTCGAGCGGGAAGAACGTACGAGCAGTACTTC. Amino acids: CSSFRAGRTYEQYF.

This clonotype was observed at least ten times. The rearrangement links TRBV15 to TRBJ2-3; the match to TRBD2 covers 11 bases. Germline lookup yields CDR1 LNHNV and CDR2 YYDKDF (reference sequence). V lost 9 bases to trimming and J lost 1 base; unmatched junction nucleotides: 3. This CDR3 has 14 residues. CDR3 loop: CATGTSGRTDTQYF. The CDR3 DNA sequence: TGTGCCACAGGGACTAGCGGACGCACAGATACGCAGTATTTT.

This clonotype occurred a few times. The chain has TRBV7-3 and TRBJ1-4; D not certain. Germline V gives CDR1 SGHTA, CDR2 FQGTGA. This CDR3 has 16 amino acids. V was clipped by 2 bases and J by 8 bases, with 18 bases between them. For the CDR3, the DNA is TGTGCCAGCAGCTTATGCGACACCCCGAGGTGGGAAAAACTGTTTTTT. It specifies CASSLCDTPRWEKLFF.

This clonotype was counted many times. A junction end diverges from the germline sequence, so it may reflect a read error. The V and J genes are TRBV6-1 and TRBJ2-7; a possible D gene is TRBD1 (6 bases). CDR3 length: 13 residues. The V gene's germline CDR1 is MNHNS and CDR2 SASEGT. The CDR3 coding sequence is TGTGCCAGCAGGTGGACAGACTCCTTCGAGCAGTACTTC. It codes for CASRWTDSFEQYF.

This clonotype has ten or more counts. The J gene is TRBJ2-7, the V gene TRBV28, with D possibly being TRBD1 (6 bases). Per the germline V gene, CDR1 is MDHEN and CDR2 is SYDVKM. V shed 6 bases and J shed 1 base, with 16 bases lying between them. CDR3 length: 15 amino acids. This CDR3 reads CASSLGGTLSYEQYF. CDR3 nucleotide sequence: TGTGCCAGCAGCCTAGGGGGAACCCTTTCCTACGAGCAGTACTTC.

The V and J genes are TRBV3-1 and TRBJ1-1, with D unclear. CDR3 length: 14 amino acids. Germline assignment: CDR1 LGHDT and CDR2 YNNKEL (reference sequence). V lost 2 bases and J lost 7, with 14 bases in between. The CDR3 DNA reads as TGTGCCAGCAGCCAAAAGATGGGTCAGAGTGAAGCTTTCTTT. This translates into CASSQKMGQSEAFF.

This clonotype has a count of ten or more. This sequence joins TRBV12-3 or TRBV12-4 and TRBJ1-2, with unresolved D. CDR3 length equals 13 residues. Trimming cost V 6 bases and J 8 bases, with 16 bases left between them. The CDR3: CASSPGEVRGYTF. In nucleotides, the CDR3 is TGTGCCAGCAGCCCCGGGGAGGTCCGAGGCTACACCTTC.